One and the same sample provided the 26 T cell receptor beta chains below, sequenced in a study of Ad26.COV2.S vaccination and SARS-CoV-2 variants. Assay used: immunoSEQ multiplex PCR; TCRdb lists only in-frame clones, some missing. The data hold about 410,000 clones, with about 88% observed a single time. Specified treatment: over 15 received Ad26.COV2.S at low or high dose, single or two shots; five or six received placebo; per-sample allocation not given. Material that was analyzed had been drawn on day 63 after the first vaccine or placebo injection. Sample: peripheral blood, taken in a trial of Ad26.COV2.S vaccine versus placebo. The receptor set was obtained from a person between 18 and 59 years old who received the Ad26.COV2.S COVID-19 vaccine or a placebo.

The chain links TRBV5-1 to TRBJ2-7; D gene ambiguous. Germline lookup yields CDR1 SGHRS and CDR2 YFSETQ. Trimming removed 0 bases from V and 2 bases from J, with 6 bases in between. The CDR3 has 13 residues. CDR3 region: CASSLDSAYEQYF. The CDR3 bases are TGCGCCAGCAGCTTGGACTCCGCCTACGAGCAGTACTTC.

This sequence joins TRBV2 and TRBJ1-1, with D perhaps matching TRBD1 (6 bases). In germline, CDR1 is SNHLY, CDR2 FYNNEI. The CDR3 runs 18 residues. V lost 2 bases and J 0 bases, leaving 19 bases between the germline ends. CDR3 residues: CASSEWGAAADLNTEAFF. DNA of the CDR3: TGTGCCAGCAGTGAATGGGGGGCGGCTGCTGATTTGAACACTGAAGCTTTCTTT.

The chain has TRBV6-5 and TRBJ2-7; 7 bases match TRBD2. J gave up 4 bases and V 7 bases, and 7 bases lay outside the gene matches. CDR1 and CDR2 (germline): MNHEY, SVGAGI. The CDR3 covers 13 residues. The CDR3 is CASIGEGTYEQYF. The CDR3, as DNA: TGTGCCAGCATAGGGGAGGGGACGTACGAGCAGTACTTC.

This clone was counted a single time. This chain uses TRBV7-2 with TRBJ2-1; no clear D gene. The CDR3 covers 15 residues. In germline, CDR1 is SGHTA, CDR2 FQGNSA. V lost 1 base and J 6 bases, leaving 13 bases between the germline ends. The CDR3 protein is CASSLGSYPTNEQFF. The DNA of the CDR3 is TGTGCCAGCAGCTTAGGGTCCTATCCCACCAATGAGCAGTTCTTC.

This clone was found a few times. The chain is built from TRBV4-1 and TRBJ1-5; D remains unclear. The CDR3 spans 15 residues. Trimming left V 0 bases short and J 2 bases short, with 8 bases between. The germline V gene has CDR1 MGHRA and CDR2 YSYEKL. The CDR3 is CASSQEGWGNQPQHF. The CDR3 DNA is TGCGCCAGCAGCCAAGAGGGGTGGGGCAATCAGCCCCAGCATTTT.

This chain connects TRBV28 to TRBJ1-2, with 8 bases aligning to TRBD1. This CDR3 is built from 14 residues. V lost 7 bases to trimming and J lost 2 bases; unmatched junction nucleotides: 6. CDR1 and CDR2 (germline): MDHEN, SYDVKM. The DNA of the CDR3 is TGTGCCAGCACCAGGGACAGGAGAAACTATGGCTACACCTTC. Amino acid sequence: CASTRDRRNYGYTF.

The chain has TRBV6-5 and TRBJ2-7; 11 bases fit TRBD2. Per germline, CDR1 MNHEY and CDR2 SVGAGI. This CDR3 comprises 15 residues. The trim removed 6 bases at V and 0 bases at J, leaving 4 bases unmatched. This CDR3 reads CASRLAGGPSYEQYF. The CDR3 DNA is TGTGCCAGCAGATTAGCGGGAGGGCCCTCCTACGAGCAGTACTTC.

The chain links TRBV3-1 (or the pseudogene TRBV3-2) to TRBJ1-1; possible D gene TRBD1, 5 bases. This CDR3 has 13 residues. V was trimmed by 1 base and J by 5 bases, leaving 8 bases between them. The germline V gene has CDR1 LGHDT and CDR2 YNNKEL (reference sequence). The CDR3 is CASSQVGGTEAFF. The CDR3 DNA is TGTGCCAGCAGCCAAGTGGGGGGGACTGAAGCTTTCTTT.

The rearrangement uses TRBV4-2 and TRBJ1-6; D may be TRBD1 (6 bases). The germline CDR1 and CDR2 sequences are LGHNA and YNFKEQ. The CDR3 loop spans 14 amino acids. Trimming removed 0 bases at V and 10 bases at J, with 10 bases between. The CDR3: CASSQDRGGSPLHF. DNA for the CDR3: TGTGCCAGCAGCCAAGACAGGGGTGGCTCACCCCTCCACTTT.

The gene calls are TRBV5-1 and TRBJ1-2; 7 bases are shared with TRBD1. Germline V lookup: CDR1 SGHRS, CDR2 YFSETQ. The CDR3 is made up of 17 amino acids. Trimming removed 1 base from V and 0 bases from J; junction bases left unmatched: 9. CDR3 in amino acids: CASSLWTGNPPNYGYTF. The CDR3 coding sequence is TGCGCCAGCAGCTTGTGGACAGGAAATCCACCTAACTATGGCTACACCTTC.

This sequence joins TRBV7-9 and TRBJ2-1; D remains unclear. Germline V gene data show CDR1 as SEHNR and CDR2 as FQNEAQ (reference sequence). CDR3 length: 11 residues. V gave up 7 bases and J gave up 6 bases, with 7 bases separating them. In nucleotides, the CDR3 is TGTGCCAGCACCCCAGCCAATGAGCAGTTCTTC. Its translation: CASTPANEQFF. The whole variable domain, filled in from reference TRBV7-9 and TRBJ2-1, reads DTGVSQNPRHKITKRGQNVTFRCDPISEHNRLYWYRQTLGQGPEFLTYFQNEAQLEKSRLLSDRFSAERPKGSFSTLEIQRTEQGDSAMYLCASTPANEQFFGPGTRLTVL.

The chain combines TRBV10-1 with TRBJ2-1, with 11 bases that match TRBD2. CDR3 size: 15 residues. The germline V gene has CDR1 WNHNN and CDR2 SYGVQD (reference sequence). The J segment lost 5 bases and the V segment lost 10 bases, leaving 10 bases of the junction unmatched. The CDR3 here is CATGTSGAGNNEQFF. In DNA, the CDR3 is TGCGCCACCGGGACTAGCGGAGCTGGGAACAATGAGCAGTTCTTC.

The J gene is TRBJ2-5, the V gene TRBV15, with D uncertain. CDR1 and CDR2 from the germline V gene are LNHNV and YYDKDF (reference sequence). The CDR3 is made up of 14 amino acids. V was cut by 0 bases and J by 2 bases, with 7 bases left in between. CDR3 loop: CATSREGPQETQYF. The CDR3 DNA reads TGTGCCACCAGCAGAGAAGGTCCTCAAGAGACCCAGTACTTC.

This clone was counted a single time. CDR3 nucleotide sequence: TGTGCCAGCAGCCGGGACCAAGGCGAGCAGTACTTC. This codes for CASSRDQGEQYF. The rearrangement links TRBV6-6 to TRBJ2-7; D may correspond to TRBD1 or TRBD2 (5 bases each). Trimming stripped 6 bases from V and 6 bases from J, with 12 bases between. Germline values: CDR1 MNHNY, CDR2 SVGAGI (reference sequence). This CDR3 is built from 12 residues.

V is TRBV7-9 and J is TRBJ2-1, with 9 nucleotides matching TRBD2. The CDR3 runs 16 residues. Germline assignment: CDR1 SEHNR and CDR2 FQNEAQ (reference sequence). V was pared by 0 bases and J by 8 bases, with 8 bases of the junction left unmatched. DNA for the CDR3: TGTGCCAGCAGCTTAGCGCCGGGTAGCGGGAGCGATGAGCAGTTCTTC. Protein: CASSLAPGSGSDEQFF.

The CDR3 DNA reads TGTGCCATCAGGGCCTTAGAGGGAGAAGAGACCCAGTACTTC. This translates into CAIRALEGEETQYF. The gene calls are TRBV10-3 and TRBJ2-5; perhaps TRBD2 as D (5 bases). The CDR3 loop spans 14 amino acids. Germline V lookup: CDR1 ENHRY, CDR2 SYGVKD. Deletions cut 6 bases from V and 3 bases from J, with 14 bases between.

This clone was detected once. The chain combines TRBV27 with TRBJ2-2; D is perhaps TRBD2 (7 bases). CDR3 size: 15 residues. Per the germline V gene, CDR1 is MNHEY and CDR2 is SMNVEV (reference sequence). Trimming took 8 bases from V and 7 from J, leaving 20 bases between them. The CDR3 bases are TGTGCCAGCCCCCAGGCGGGGGCGCAGGTCGGGGAGCTGTTTTTT. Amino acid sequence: CASPQAGAQVGELFF.

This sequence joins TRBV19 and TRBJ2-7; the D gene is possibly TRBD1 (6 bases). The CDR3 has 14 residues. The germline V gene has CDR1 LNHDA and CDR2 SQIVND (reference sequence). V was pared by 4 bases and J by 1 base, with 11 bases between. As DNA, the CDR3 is TGTGCCAGTAGTAGAGGGGGTAGATCCTACGAGCAGTACTTC. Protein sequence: CASSRGGRSYEQYF.

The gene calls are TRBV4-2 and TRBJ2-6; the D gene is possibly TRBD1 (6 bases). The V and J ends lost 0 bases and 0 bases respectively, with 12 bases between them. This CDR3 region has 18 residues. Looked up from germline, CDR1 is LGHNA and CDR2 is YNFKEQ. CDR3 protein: CASSQDAGVNSGANVLTF. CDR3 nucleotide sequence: TGTGCCAGCAGCCAAGATGCAGGGGTAAACTCTGGGGCCAACGTCCTGACTTTC.

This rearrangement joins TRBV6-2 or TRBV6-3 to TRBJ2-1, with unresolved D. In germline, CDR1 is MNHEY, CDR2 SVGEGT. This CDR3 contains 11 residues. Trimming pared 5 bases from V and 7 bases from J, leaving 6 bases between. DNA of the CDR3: TGTGCCAGCAGTATAGTTAATGAGCAGTTCTTC. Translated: CASSIVNEQFF.

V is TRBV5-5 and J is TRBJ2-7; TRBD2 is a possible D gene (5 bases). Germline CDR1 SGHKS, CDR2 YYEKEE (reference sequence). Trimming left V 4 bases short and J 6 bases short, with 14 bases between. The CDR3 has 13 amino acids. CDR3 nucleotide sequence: TGTGCCAGCAGCCGCGAGAGGGCCATCGAGCAGTACTTC. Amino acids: CASSRERAIEQYF.

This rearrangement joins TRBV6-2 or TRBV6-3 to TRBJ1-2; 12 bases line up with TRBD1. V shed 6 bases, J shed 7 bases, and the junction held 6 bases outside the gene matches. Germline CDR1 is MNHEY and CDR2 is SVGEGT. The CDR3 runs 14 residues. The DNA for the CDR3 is TGTGCCAGCAGCACCCGGGACAGGGGGCCTGGCTACACCTTC. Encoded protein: CASSTRDRGPGYTF.

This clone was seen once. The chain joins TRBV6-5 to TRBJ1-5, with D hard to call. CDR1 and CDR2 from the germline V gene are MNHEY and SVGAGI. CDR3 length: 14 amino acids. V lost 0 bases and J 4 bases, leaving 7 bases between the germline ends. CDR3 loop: CASSYSRGNQPQHF. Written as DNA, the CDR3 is TGTGCCAGCAGTTACTCTCGGGGTAATCAGCCCCAGCATTTT.

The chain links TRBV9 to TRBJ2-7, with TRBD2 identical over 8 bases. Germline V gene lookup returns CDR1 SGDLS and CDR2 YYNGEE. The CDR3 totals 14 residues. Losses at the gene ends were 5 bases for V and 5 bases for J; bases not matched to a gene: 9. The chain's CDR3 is CASSQSGSRDEQYF. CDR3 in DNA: TGTGCCAGCAGTCAAAGCGGGAGTCGGGACGAGCAGTACTTC.

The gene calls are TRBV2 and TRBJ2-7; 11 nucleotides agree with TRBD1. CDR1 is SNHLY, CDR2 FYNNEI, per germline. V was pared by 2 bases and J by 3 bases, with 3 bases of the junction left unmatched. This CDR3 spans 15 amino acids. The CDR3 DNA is TGTGCCAGCAGTGAAAGGGGACAGGGGGGCTACGAGCAGTACTTC. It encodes CASSERGQGGYEQYF.

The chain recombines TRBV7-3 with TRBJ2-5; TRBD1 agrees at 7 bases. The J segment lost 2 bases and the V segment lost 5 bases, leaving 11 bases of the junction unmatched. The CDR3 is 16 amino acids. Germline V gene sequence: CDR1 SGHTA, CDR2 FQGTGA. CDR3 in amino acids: CASSTRGPGLQETQYF. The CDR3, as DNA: TGTGCCAGCAGCACAAGGGGGCCCGGGCTACAAGAGACCCAGTACTTC.